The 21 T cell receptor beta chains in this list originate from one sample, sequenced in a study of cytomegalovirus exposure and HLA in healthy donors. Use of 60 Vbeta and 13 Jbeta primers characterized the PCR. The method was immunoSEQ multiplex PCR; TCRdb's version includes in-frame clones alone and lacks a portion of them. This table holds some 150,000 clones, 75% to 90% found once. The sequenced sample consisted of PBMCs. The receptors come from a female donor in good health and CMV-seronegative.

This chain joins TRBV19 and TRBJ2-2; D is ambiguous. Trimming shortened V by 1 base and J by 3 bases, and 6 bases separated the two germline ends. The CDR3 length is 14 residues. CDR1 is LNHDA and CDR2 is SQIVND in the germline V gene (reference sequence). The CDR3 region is CASSIVSDTGELFF. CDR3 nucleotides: TGTGCCAGTAGTATAGTGTCAGACACCGGGGAGCTGTTTTTT.

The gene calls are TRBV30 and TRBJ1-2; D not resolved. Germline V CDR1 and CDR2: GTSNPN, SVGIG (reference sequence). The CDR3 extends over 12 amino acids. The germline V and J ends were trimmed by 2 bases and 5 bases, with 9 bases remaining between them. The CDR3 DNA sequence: TGTGCCTGGAGTCCGCAACAGTATGGCTACACCTTC. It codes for CAWSPQQYGYTF.

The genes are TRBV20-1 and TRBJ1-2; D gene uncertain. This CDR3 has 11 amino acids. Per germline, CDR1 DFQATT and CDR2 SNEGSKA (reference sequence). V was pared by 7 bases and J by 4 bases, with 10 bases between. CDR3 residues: CSETRSYGYTF. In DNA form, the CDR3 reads TGCAGTGAGACGCGGAGCTATGGCTACACCTTC.

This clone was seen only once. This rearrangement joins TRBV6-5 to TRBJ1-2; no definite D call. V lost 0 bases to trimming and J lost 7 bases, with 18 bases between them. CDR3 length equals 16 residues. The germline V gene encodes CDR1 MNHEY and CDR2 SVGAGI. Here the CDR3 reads CASSYSTRGRGPGYTF. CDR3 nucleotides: TGTGCCAGCAGTTACTCTACCCGCGGACGCGGGCCTGGCTACACCTTC.

CDR3: CASSFGTGGLMTEAFF. In DNA form, the CDR3 reads TGTGCCAGCAGCTTTGGGACAGGAGGTTTAATGACTGAAGCTTTCTTT. This sequence joins TRBV5-6 and TRBJ1-1; 8 bases fit TRBD1. The CDR3 has 16 amino acids. The V gene's germline CDR1 is SGHDT and CDR2 YYEEEE. Trimming took 2 bases from V and 5 from J; bases not matched to a gene: 11.

CDR3: CAWSVDAGGRIYEQFF. CDR3 nucleotides: TGTGCCTGGAGTGTTGATGCGGGGGGCCGGATATATGAGCAGTTCTTC. This chain joins TRBV30 and TRBJ2-1, with TRBD2 matching 8 bases. The CDR3 loop spans 16 amino acids. Trimming cost V 0 bases and J 8 bases; bases outside gene matches: 12. CDR1 and CDR2 (germline): GTSNPN, SVGIG (reference sequence).

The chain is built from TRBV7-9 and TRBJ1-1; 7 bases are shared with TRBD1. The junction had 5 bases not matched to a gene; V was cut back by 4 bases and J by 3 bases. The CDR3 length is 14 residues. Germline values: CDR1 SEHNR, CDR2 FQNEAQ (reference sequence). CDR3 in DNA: TGTGCCAGCAGCTCAGGGGGTGTCTACACTGAAGCTTTCTTT. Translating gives CASSSGGVYTEAFF.

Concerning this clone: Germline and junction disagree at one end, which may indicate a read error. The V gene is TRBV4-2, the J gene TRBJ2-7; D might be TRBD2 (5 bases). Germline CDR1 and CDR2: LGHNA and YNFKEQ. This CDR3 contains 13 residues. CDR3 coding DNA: TGTGCCGGCAGCCAAGAGTGGAGGCACGAGCAGTACTTC. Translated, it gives CAGSQEWRHEQYF.

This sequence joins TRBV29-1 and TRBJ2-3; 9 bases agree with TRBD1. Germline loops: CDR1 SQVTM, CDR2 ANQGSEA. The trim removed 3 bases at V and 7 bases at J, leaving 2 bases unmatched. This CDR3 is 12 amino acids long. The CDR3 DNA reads TGCAGCGTTGAGGGACAGGGCTATACGCAGTATTTT. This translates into CSVEGQGYTQYF.

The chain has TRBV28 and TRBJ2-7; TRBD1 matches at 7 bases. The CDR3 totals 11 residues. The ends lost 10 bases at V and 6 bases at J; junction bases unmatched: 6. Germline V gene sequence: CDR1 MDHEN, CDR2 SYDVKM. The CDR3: CATRTGGEQYF. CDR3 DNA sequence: TGTGCCACCCGGACAGGTGGCGAGCAGTACTTC.

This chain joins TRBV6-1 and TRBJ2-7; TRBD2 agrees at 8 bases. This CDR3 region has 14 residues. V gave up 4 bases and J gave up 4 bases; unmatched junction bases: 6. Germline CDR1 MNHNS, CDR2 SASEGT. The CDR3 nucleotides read TGTGCCAGCAGTGCGGCGGGAGGTACGTACGAGCAGTACTTC. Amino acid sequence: CASSAAGGTYEQYF.

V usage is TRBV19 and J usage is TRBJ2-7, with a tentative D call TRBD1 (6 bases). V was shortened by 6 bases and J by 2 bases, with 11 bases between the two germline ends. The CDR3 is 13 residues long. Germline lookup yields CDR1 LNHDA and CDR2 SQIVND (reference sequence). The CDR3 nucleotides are TGTGCCAGTAGCACAGGGTTCGCCTACGAGCAGTACTTC. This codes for CASSTGFAYEQYF.

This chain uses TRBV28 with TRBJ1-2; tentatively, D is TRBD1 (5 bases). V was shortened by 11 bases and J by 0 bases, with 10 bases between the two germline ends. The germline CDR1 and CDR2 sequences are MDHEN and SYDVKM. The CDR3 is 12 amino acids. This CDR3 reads CAAGPANYGYTF. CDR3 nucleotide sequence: TGTGCCGCGGGGCCGGCTAACTATGGCTACACCTTC.

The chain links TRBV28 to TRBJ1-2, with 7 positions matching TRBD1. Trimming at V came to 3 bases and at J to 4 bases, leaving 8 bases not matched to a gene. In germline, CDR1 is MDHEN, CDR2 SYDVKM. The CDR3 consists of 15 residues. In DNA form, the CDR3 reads TGTGCCAGCAGTTTCCCGCGACAGGGCTCCTATGGCTACACCTTC. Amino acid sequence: CASSFPRQGSYGYTF.

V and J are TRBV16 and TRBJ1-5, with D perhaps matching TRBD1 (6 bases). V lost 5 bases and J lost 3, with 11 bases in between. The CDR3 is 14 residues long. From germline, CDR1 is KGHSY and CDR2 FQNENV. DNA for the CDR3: TGTGCCAGCAGCAACGGACAGTTCAATCAGCCCCAGCATTTT. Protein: CASSNGQFNQPQHF. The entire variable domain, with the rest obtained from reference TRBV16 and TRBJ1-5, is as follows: GEEVAQTPKHLVRGEGQKAKLYCAPIKGHSYVFWYQQVLKNEFKFLISFQNENVFDETGMPKERFSAKCLPNSPCSLEIQATKLEDSAVYFCASSNGQFNQPQHFGDGTRLSIL.

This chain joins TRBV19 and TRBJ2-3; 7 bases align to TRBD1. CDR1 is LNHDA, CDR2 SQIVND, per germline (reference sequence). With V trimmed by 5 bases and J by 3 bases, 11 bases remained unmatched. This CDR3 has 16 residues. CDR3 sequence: CASSLFPGTATDTQYF. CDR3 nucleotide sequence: TGTGCCAGTAGTCTTTTCCCCGGGACAGCTACAGATACGCAGTATTTT.

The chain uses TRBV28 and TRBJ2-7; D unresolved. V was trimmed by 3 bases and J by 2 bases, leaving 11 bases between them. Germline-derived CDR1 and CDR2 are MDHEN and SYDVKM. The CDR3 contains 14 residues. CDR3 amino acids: CASSFLRITYEQYF. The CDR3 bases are TGTGCCAGCAGTTTTCTCAGGATAACCTACGAGCAGTACTTC.

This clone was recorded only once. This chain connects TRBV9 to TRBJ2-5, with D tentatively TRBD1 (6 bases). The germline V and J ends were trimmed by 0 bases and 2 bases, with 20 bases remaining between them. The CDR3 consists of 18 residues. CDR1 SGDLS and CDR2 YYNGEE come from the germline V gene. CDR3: CASSVGGGFTIIQETQYF. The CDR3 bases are TGTGCCAGCAGCGTAGGTGGGGGCTTTACTATCATACAAGAGACCCAGTACTTC.

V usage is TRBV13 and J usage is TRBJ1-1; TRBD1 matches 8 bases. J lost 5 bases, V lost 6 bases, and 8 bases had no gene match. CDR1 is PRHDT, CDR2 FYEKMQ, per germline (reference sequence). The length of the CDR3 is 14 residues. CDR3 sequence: CASSFTGGNTEAFF. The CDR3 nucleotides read TGTGCCAGCAGTTTTACAGGGGGGAATACTGAAGCTTTCTTT.

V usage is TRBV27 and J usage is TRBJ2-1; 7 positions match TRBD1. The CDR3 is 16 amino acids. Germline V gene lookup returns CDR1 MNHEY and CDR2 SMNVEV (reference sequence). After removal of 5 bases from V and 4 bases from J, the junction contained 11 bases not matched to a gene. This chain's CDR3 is CASSEGDRVAYNEQFF. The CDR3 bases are TGTGCCAGCAGTGAAGGCGACAGGGTGGCATACAATGAGCAGTTCTTC.

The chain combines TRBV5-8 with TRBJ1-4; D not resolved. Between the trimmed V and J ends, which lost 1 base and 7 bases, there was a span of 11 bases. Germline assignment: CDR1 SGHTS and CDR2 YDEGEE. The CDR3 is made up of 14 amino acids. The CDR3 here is CASSLWPAGEKLFF. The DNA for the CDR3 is TGTGCCAGCAGCTTGTGGCCGGCGGGTGAAAAACTGTTTTTT.